These T cell receptor beta chains were read from a single sample in a study of T-cell reconstitution after alpha-beta-depleted transplantation in children. From the PCR reads, TCRdb called clonotypes with MiXCR, one entry per CDR3 protein. Counted here are just over 950,000 distinct CDR3 sequences, around 30% occurring once; the ten biggest clones make up roughly 31%. This specimen consisted of PBMCs, mostly from graft donor cells, obtained 360 days after TCRalphabeta/CD19-depleted stem cell transplant. The receptors originated from a boy under three years old who had a stem cell transplant for SCID, so the T cells may come from the graft donor. Both conserved end residues are part of each CDR3. Fields, in order: clone size, CDR3 length, V gene, D gene, J gene, CDR3 protein, CDR3 DNA. D genes are given only for firm matches. The listing skips clone size in some rows; elsewhere it reads once, few, many or a size class.

>-|14|TRBV3-1|-|TRBJ2-7
CASSHRAGRDEQYF
TGTGCCAGCAGCCACCGTGCAGGGCGGGACGAGCAGTACTTC
>-|14|TRBV12-3/TRBV12-4|-|TRBJ1-5
CASSSTFSNQPQHF
TGTGCCAGCAGTTCGACCTTTAGCAATCAGCCCCAGCATTTT
>-|13|TRBV2|-|TRBJ1-5
CASGGESNQPQHF
TGTGCCAGCGGAGGGGAGAGCAATCAGCCCCAGCATTTT
>-|18|TRBV4-1|-|TRBJ1-3
CASSQQWTGEGSGNTIYF
TGCGCCAGCAGCCAACAATGGACCGGGGAGGGCTCTGGAAACACCATATATTTT
>once|17|TRBV7-2|TRBD2|TRBJ2-3
CASSSPISGVHTDTQYF
TGTGCCAGCAGCTCCCCCATAAGCGGGGTCCACACAGATACGCAGTATTTT
>-|14|TRBV20-1|TRBD1|TRBJ1-2
CSAPTGGRDYGYTF
TGCAGTGCCCCGACAGGGGGCCGGGACTATGGCTACACCTTC
>-|15|TRBV20-1|TRBD2|TRBJ2-7
CSARREGLGRDEQYF
TGCAGTGCTAGACGGGAAGGACTAGGGCGAGACGAGCAGTACTTC
>-|17|TRBV12-3/TRBV12-4|TRBD1|TRBJ2-2
CASTATRDRVTTGELFF
TGTGCCAGCACCGCTACCCGGGACAGGGTCACCACCGGGGAGCTGTTTTTT
>few|18|TRBV6-1|TRBD2|TRBJ2-4
CASSQGLAGGLAKNIQYF
TGTGCCAGCAGTCAGGGACTAGCGGGGGGACTAGCCAAAAACATTCAGTACTTC
>few|13|TRBV5-1|-|TRBJ2-3
CASSSLEEDTQYF
TGCGCCAGCAGCTCACTAGAGGAAGATACGCAGTATTTT
>once|16|TRBV4-2|TRBD2|TRBJ2-7
CASSQVGTSGVYEQYF
TGTGCCAGCAGCCAAGTCGGGACTAGCGGGGTCTACGAGCAGTACTTC
>few|13|TRBV29-1|TRBD1|TRBJ1-1
CSTRTGMNTEAFF
TGCAGCACCCGGACAGGGATGAACACTGAAGCTTTCTTT
>-|16|TRBV3-1|-|TRBJ1-1
CASSQEFRQLNTEAFF
TGTGCCAGCAGCCAAGAATTTCGACAGCTGAACACTGAAGCTTTCTTT
>-|17|TRBV7-9|-|TRBJ2-2
CASSLAPDLRITGELFF
TGTGCCAGCAGCTTAGCCCCCGATCTTAGGATCACCGGGGAGCTGTTTTTT
>many|12|TRBV12-3/TRBV12-4|-|TRBJ2-5
CASSFDGETQYF
TGTGCCAGCAGCTTTGATGGGGAGACCCAGTACTTC
>few|14|TRBV6-1|-|TRBJ2-7
CASSEVGRSYEQYF
TGTGCCAGCAGTGAAGTTGGGCGGTCCTACGAGCAGTACTTC
>-|12|TRBV5-5|-|TRBJ2-3
CASSWVGNTQYF
TGTGCCAGCAGCTGGGTGGGCAATACGCAGTATTTT
>-|14|TRBV6-1|-|TRBJ2-2
CASKRKGNTGELFF
TGTGCCAGCAAGAGAAAGGGGAACACCGGGGAGCTGTTTTTT
>few|17|TRBV9|TRBD2|TRBJ2-3
CASTRLSGERGTDTQYF
TGTGCCAGCACTCGTTTGAGCGGGGAGAGGGGCACAGATACGCAGTATTTT
>few|16|TRBV5-6|-|TRBJ2-2
CASSLGRRGYTGELFF
TGTGCCAGCAGCTTGGGACGCCGGGGGTACACCGGGGAGCTGTTTTTT
>-|16|TRBV5-1|TRBD1|TRBJ2-2
CASSVAGTASTGELFF
TGCGCCAGCAGTGTTGCCGGGACAGCCTCCACCGGGGAGCTGTTTTTT
>many|14|TRBV29-1|-|TRBJ2-5
CSVEVDLHQETQYF
TGCAGCGTTGAGGTGGACCTCCATCAAGAGACCCAGTACTTC
>few|14|TRBV10-3|-|TRBJ1-2
CAISDTGNSYGYTF
TGTGCCATCAGTGATACCGGGAACTCCTATGGCTACACCTTC
>-|20|TRBV15|TRBD2|TRBJ2-3
CATSRNKLAGGRSRTDTQYF
TGTGCCACCAGCAGGAACAAACTAGCGGGGGGCCGATCTCGCACAGATACGCAGTATTTT